This passage covers 3 T cell receptor beta chains from one sample sequenced in a study of cytomegalovirus exposure and HLA in healthy donors. In the PCR, 60 Vbeta and 13 Jbeta primers were used. Sequencing used immunoSEQ multiplex PCR; TCRdb keeps in-frame clones, though not all of them. The repertoire includes roughly 170,000 clones, 80% of them detected once, and 6.5% to 8.5% sits in the top ten. The sequenced sample consisted of PBMCs. The receptors originated from a man aged 30 to 45 in good health and CMV-seropositive.

The chain combines TRBV5-1 with TRBJ1-6, with 7 bases that match TRBD1. Germline V gives CDR1 SGHRS, CDR2 YFSETQ. The junction had 9 bases not matched to a gene; V was cut back by 2 bases and J by 10 bases. The CDR3 contains 15 residues. CDR3 amino acids: CASSFRTGLGSPLHF. CDR3 sequence (DNA): TGCGCCAGCAGCTTTAGGACAGGTCTCGGGTCACCCCTCCACTTT. Full variable domain (rest looked up from reference TRBV5-1 and TRBJ1-6): KAGVTQTPRYLIKTRGQQVTLSCSPISGHRSVSWYQQTPGQGLQFLFEYFSETQRNKGNFPGRFSGRQFSNSRSEMNVSTLELGDSALYLCASSFRTGLGSPLHFGNGTRLTVT.

The V call is TRBV4-3, the J call TRBJ2-1; 7 nucleotides align to TRBD2. CDR1 and CDR2 from the germline V gene are LGHNA and YSLEER. The trim removed 1 base at V and 4 bases at J, leaving 4 bases unmatched. There are 15 residues in the CDR3. Here the CDR3 reads CASSQALGGYNEQFF. CDR3 bases: TGCGCCAGCAGCCAAGCCCTCGGGGGGTACAATGAGCAGTTCTTC.

The V call is TRBV7-9, the J call TRBJ2-7; TRBD1 matches 9 bases. V lost 4 bases to trimming and J lost 1 base; unmatched junction nucleotides: 5. CDR1 and CDR2 from the germline V gene are SEHNR and FQNEAQ (reference sequence). This CDR3 is built from 15 residues. CDR3 loop: CASSSYRGRSYEQYF. CDR3 DNA sequence: TGTGCCAGCAGCTCCTACAGGGGGCGATCCTACGAGCAGTACTTC.